This TCR beta chain comes out of a study of T cell responses to AZD1222 COVID-19 vaccine. Study-wide results and limits: Spike-specific TCR repertoires showed rising breadth and depth after two AZD1222 doses.

To note about this clone: Its antigen is currently unknown.

Germline trimming cut 3 bases from V and 2 bases from J; bases unmatched to any gene: 3. Germline CDR1 reads SNHLY; CDR2 reads FYNNEI. The CDR3 is 15 amino acids. Method: immunoSEQ multiplex PCR; TCRdb's copy keeps in-frame clones and lacks some. The sample lists roughly 120,000 clones, approximately 86% occurring once. The chain combines TRBV2 with TRBJ1-4, with 7 positions matching TRBD1. The source was peripheral blood, collected on day 0 of AZD1222 vaccination. This clonotype was obtained from an adult in good health. CDR3 sequence: CASSDPGQTNEKLFF. The CDR3 nucleotides read TGTGCCAGCAGTGATCCGGGACAGACTAATGAAAAACTGTTTTTT.